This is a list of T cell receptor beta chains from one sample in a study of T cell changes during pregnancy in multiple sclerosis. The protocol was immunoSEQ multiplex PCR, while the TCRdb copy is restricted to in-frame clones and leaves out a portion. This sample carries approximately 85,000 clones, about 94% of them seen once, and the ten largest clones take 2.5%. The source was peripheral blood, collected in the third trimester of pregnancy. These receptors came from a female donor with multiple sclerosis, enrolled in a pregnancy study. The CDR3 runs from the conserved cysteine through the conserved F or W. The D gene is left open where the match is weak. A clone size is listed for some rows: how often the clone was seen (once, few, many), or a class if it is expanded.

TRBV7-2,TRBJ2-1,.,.,CASSPLGGLGNEQFF,TGTGCCAGCAGCCCTCTGGGGGGGCTGGGGAATGAGCAGTTCTTC
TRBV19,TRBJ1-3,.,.,CASTFGPPRGSGNTIYF,TGTGCCAGTACCTTCGGACCCCCAAGGGGCTCTGGAAACACCATATATTTT
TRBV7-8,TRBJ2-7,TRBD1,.,CASSLGGTGGFYEQYF,TGTGCCAGCAGCTTAGGCGGGACAGGGGGGTTCTACGAGCAGTACTTC
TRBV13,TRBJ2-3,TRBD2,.,CASSTNGGARPTDTQYF,TGTGCCAGCAGCACAAACGGGGGGGCCCGACCCACAGATACGCAGTATTTT
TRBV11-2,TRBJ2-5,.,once,CASSFGQQETQYF,TGTGCCAGCAGCTTCGGACAGCAAGAGACCCAGTACTTC
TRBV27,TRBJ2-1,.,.,CASSFGGGQVEQFF,TGTGCCAGCAGTTTTGGGGGGGGGCAAGTTGAGCAGTTCTTC
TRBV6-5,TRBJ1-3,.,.,CASSETDTSGNTIYF,TGTGCCAGCTCTGAGACAGATACCTCTGGAAACACCATATATTTT
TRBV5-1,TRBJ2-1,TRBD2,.,CASSFEAGGPHEQFF,TGCGCCAGCAGCTTTGAGGCGGGGGGGCCCCATGAGCAGTTCTTC
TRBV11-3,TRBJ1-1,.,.,CASSWTPGTEAFF,TGTGCCAGCAGCTGGACCCCGGGGACTGAAGCTTTCTTT
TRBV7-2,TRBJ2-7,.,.,CASSLRGPQYF,TGTGCCAGCAGCTTGAGAGGGCCACAGTACTTC
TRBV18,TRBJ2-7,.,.,CASSPRPGNHEQYF,TGTGCCAGCTCACCACGTCCCGGGAACCACGAGCAGTACTTC
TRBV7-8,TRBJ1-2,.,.,CASSLGSGISANYGYTF,TGTGCCAGCAGCTTGGGGTCAGGGATATCAGCTAACTATGGCTACACCTTC
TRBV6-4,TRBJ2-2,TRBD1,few,CASSDSTGGVGELFF,TGTGCCAGCAGTGACTCCACAGGGGGCGTCGGGGAGCTGTTTTTT
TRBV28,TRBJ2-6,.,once,CASSFRDSAANVLTF,TGTGCCAGCAGTTTTCGGGACTCTGCGGCCAACGTCCTGACTTTC
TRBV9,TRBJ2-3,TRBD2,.,CASSVGGITDTQYF,TGTGCCAGCAGCGTCGGGGGGATCACAGATACGCAGTATTTT
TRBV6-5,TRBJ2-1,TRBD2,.,CASSASGGAGEQFF,TGTGCCAGCAGTGCTAGCGGGGGGGCAGGGGAGCAGTTCTTC
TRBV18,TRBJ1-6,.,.,CASSPVAARNSPLHF,TGTGCCAGCTCACCAGTTGCGGCGAGAAATTCACCCCTCCACTTT
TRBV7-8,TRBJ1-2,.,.,CASSFGRDYGYTF,TGTGCCAGCAGCTTCGGCAGGGACTATGGCTACACCTTC
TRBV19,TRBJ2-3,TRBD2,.,CASSGLAGPSDTQYF,TGTGCCAGTAGTGGACTAGCGGGCCCTTCAGATACGCAGTATTTT
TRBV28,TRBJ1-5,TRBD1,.,CASSLGGFGNQPQHF,TGTGCCAGCAGCCTAGGGGGCTTCGGCAATCAGCCCCAGCATTTT
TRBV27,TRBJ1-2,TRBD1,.,CASKLQRTGGWYGYTF,TGTGCCAGCAAACTACAAAGGACAGGGGGATGGTATGGCTACACCTTC
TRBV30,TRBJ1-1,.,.,CAWRKGPQNTEAFF,TGTGCCTGGAGAAAGGGGCCACAGAACACTGAAGCTTTCTTT
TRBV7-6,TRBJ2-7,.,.,CASSPGTRLTEQYF,TGTGCCAGCAGCCCCGGGACACGATTAACCGAGCAGTACTTC
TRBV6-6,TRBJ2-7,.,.,CASSYRTDSSYEQYF,TGTGCCAGCAGTTACCGGACAGACAGCTCCTACGAGCAGTACTTC
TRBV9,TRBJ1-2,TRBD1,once,CASSVEQGDYGYTF,TGTGCCAGCAGCGTAGAACAGGGGGACTATGGCTACACCTTC
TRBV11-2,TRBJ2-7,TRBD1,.,CASSFSGGEGEQYF,TGTGCCAGCAGCTTTTCAGGGGGTGAGGGGGAGCAGTACTTC
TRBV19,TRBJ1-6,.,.,CASSISSLTVGYSPLHF,TGTGCCAGTAGTATATCTTCCTTGACAGTAGGGTATTCACCCCTCCACTTT
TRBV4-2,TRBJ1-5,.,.,CASSQDRLQGGQPQHF,TGTGCCAGCAGCCAAGATCGACTACAGGGTGGGCAGCCCCAGCATTTT
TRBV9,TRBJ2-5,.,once,CASSSAIVGETQYF,TGTGCCAGCAGCTCCGCAATTGTCGGGGAGACCCAGTACTTC
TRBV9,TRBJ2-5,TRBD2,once,CASSVGPTSGGQETQYF,TGTGCCAGCAGCGTAGGCCCGACTAGCGGGGGTCAGGAGACCCAGTACTTC
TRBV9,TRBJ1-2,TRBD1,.,CASSVESDRGTYGYTF,TGTGCCAGCAGCGTAGAATCGGACAGGGGAACCTATGGCTACACCTTC
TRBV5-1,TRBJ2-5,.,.,CASSPVDSQETQYF,TGCGCCAGCAGCCCGGTAGACTCCCAAGAGACCCAGTACTTC
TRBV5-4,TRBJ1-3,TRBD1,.,CASSSKLTGGSGNTIYF,TGTGCCAGCAGCTCGAAACTCACAGGGGGCTCCGGAAACACCATATATTTT
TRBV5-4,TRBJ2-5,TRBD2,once,CASSSAGGRETQYF,TGTGCCAGCAGCTCAGCGGGGGGGCGAGAGACCCAGTACTTC
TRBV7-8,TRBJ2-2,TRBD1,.,CASSSSTGALLNTGELFF,TGTGCCAGCAGCTCTTCGACAGGGGCCCTCTTGAACACCGGGGAGCTGTTTTTT
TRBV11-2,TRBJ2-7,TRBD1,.,CASSKRDSGHTNEQYF,TGTGCCAGCAGCAAACGGGACAGCGGACATACGAACGAGCAGTACTTC
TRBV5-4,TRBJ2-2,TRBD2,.,CASRLAGGPIGELFF,TGTGCCAGCAGACTAGCGGGGGGGCCAATCGGGGAGCTGTTTTTT
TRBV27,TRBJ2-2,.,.,CASSFSTVSEYTGELFF,TGTGCCAGCAGTTTCTCGACAGTCAGCGAGTACACCGGGGAGCTGTTTTTT
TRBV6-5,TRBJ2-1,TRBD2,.,CASSYSGGGVYNEQFF,TGTGCCAGCAGTTACTCCGGCGGGGGGGTCTACAATGAGCAGTTCTTC
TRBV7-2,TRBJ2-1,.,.,CASSLDLTGRGADEQFF,TGTGCCAGCAGCCTAGATTTGACAGGCCGGGGGGCTGATGAGCAGTTCTTC